The sequence of this TCR beta chain was determined in a study of shared clonotypes between healthy human individuals. Overall study findings and caveats: Tissues were not sampled, only blood, and their repertoires likely differ.

A word on this clone: Its specificity is not known. Other nucleotide sequences in the sample specify the same CDR3.

Profiled with immunoSEQ multiplex PCR; TCRdb holds only in-frame clones, not every one. The sample has roughly 2,000,000 clones, roughly 93% seen once. V was shortened by 1 base and J by 0 bases, with 10 bases between the two germline ends. The V gene's germline CDR1 is MDHEN and CDR2 SYDVKM. The CDR3 runs 15 residues. CD45RO-negative, CCR7-positively selected cells formed the naive CD8 fraction, excluding terminally differentiated effector memory CD45RA+ cells. The sequenced sample consisted of naive CD8+ T cells from PBMCs. The TCR originated in a man between 18 and 35 years old in good health. Some clones in this sample may be carry-over from other donors' samples. The rearrangement links TRBV28 to TRBJ2-7; possibly TRBD1 for D (6 bases). The CDR3 nucleotides read TGTGCCAGCAGTTTATTTGGGGGCCGCTCCTACGAGCAGTACTTC. Translating it yields CASSLFGGRSYEQYF.